These T cell receptor beta chains were read from a single sample in a study of metastatic and nonmetastatic thyroid tumors. TCRdb redid the clone calls on the PCR reads using MiXCR. The sample has about 15,000 clones; around 32% are singletons. The sequencing sample was made of tumor tissue. These receptors came from a male donor with papillary thyroid cancer or a benign thyroid nodule (not recorded which). Some clones in this sample may be carry-over from other donors' samples. The CDR3 runs from the conserved cysteine through the conserved F or W. The D gene is left open where the match is weak. Size values are once, few and many counts, or a class for expanded clones, and some rows have none.

v_gene	j_gene	d_gene	abundance	CDR3aa	CDR3nt
TRBV6-5	TRBJ1-1	.	medium-sized	CASSYSQGTEAFF	TGTGCCAGCAGTTACTCGCAGGGCACTGAAGCTTTCTTT
TRBV20-1	TRBJ2-7	TRBD1	many	CSARDRTGSHEQYF	TGCAGTGCTAGAGACCGGACAGGGTCCCACGAGCAGTACTTC
TRBV6-1	TRBJ1-2	.	.	CASSPRTPVWYGYTF	TGTGCCAGCAGTCCCCGGACGCCAGTTTGGTATGGCTACACCTTC
TRBV2	TRBJ1-2	.	.	CASSDRSNINYGYTF	TGTGCCAGCAGTGACCGCAGTAATATCAACTATGGCTACACCTTC
TRBV7-9	TRBJ2-7	TRBD1	.	CASKTGGIESYEQYF	TGTGCCAGCAAGACAGGGGGCATCGAATCCTACGAGCAGTACTTC
TRBV19	TRBJ1-5	.	.	CASRSEGLPQHF	TGTGCCTCACGTTCTGAGGGGCTGCCCCAGCATTTT
TRBV20-1	TRBJ1-1	.	.	CSAAGPLGTEAFF	TGCAGTGCTGCCGGGCCCCTGGGCACTGAAGCTTTCTTT
TRBV20-1	TRBJ2-7	.	.	CSARDSRVGLGGEQYF	TGCAGTGCTAGAGACTCCAGGGTAGGTCTAGGGGGCGAGCAGTACTTC
TRBV18	TRBJ1-6	TRBD1	.	CASSQGTGNSPLHF	TGTGCCAGCTCGCAAGGGACAGGGAATTCACCCCTCCACTTT
TRBV12-3/TRBV12-4	TRBJ1-2	.	.	CASSLRGAANYGYTF	TGTGCCAGCAGTTTGCGGGGGGCTGCTAACTATGGCTACACCTTC
TRBV19	TRBJ1-5	.	many	CASSISLGLSNQPQHF	TGTGCCAGTAGTATCTCGCTGGGGCTTAGCAATCAGCCCCAGCATTTT
TRBV20-1	TRBJ2-3	TRBD2	medium-sized	CSATPTSGGGASTDTQYF	TGCAGTGCAACCCCGACTAGCGGGGGGGGGGCTAGCACAGATACGCAGTATTTT
TRBV27	TRBJ2-2	.	medium-sized	CASSLRRNRVTGELFF	TGTGCCAGCAGTTTACGGCGGAACAGGGTAACCGGGGAGCTGTTTTTT
TRBV12-3/TRBV12-4	TRBJ2-7	.	few	CASSPAWYEQYF	TGTGCCAGCAGTCCCGCTTGGTACGAGCAGTACTTC
TRBV4-1	TRBJ2-1	.	many	CASSQVFFQRSYNEQFF	TGCGCCAGCAGCCAAGTTTTTTTTCAGAGGTCCTACAATGAGCAGTTCTTC
TRBV24-1	TRBJ2-5	.	.	CATSFVETQYF	TGTGCCACCAGTTTTGTGGAGACCCAGTACTTC